This T cell receptor beta chain was found in a study of follicular helper T cells after annual influenza vaccination (TCRdb year 2017). A note on the overall study: After each seasonal influenza vaccination, blood was collected on days 0, 7 and 28. One week after vaccination, a second recruited cohort of 12 subjects (Table S1) displayed a similar ICOS+CD38+ cTfh response. To look at recall of cTfh clones, some subjects were tracked through successive annual vaccinations covering the 2013-2014, 2014-2015 and 2015-2016 seasons. The 2013-2014 samples were cryopreserved, while the 2015 samples were processed right after collection. Multi-year samples were available from six subjects, with four subjects covering two vaccination seasons and two subjects covering three seasons.

The library relied on the immunoSEQ multiplex PCR assay. Adaptive Biotechnologies handled the TCRB amplification, library preparation, sequencing and preliminary bioinformatics at Survey level resolution. TCRB sequencing used multiplex PCR amplification of genomic DNA from sorted cTfh populations. Regarding the original processing steps: In R, clonality was calculated as 1 minus the normalized Shannon entropy, and the Gini index was computed using the R package ineq. To get the overlap score, the summed counts of shared sequences were divided by the total counts of all sequences in both of the compared samples. Significance of shared clonotypes was assessed by Fisher's exact test, with a theoretical repertoire of 10^7 TCRB sequences assumed. What TCRdb holds here is the immuneACCESS table cut down to in-frame rearrangements. Part of the clones is not present; checked against another copy, under half of the missing clones reflect an unresolved V gene, and the others are unexplained. V and J calls and clone size are given by that table; D and trimming were obtained from the DNA. This sample is represented by 25,000 to 35,000 clones; more than 80% of them were singletons. The top ten constitute roughly 1.3% of the sample.

In the paper's terms, the time point label means: 2014-2015 season, pre-vaccination. Adults received seasonal inactivated influenza vaccine (Fluvarix), and TCRB sequencing tracked sorted blood CD4 subsets before and after vaccination. To be eligible, subjects had to be community-dwelling and could not have received an influenza vaccine during the previous 6 months. Reasons for exclusion included contraindications to influenza vaccine, substance abuse, HIV/AIDS, active malignancy, immunomodulatory medication, and active illness such as respiratory infection. Per time point, between about 40 and 110 mL of blood was sampled. Circulating Tfh were defined as non-naive CD4+CXCR5+PD-1+ cells and sorted into ICOS+CD38+ and ICOS-CD38- fractions. Either Ficoll-Paque PLUS or SepMate separation was used to isolate PBMC. Before DNA was extracted, the cell subsets were sorted from PBMC using a BD FACS Aria. What the authors observed across the whole study: A recurrent oligoclonal ICOS+CD38+ cTfh response containing tetramer and AIM influenza-specific clonotypes was recalled by successive annual vaccinations. ICOS+CD38+ cTfh clonality correlated with the frequency of that population, and its change correlated with the change in circulating plasmablast frequency. Because only about 8.5-20% of the analyzed cells gave productive TCRB sequences, there was no way to sample rare clonotypes. Day 7 ICOS+CD38+ clones were most often found later in ICOS-CD38- cTfh, suggesting that subset may serve as a memory reservoir.

Comments on this clone: What antigen it recognizes has not been identified. No base-level quality is on record; no much larger clone is a single base apart.

The germline V gene encodes CDR1 WNHNN and CDR2 SYGVQD (reference sequence). Taken from cysteine to phenylalanine, the CDR3 has 18 residues. Solely the CDR3 DNA is kept, with 54 bases framed from the first base. Here V drops 4 bases and J drops 3 bases, and the junction holds 15 bases not matched to any gene. The specimen comprised CXCR5+ CD38- circulating T follicular helper cells from blood, sampled on the day of influenza vaccination. The cell subset or site label, as the study defines it: circulating Tfh, non-naive CD4+CXCR5+PD-1+ (ICOS+CD38+ or ICOS-CD38-). The clonotype was recovered from an adult who received the influenza vaccine. The chain is encoded by TRBV10-1 joined to TRBJ1-1; 9 bases in the junction line up with TRBD1. The CDR3 here reads CASSVVFGKQGAHTEAFF. The sequenced DNA: TGCGCCAGCAGTGTAGTCTTCGGCAAACAGGGGGCACACACTGAAGCTTTCTTT.